This T cell receptor beta chain was observed in a study of technical replicates of blood from several donors. Germline V lookup: CDR1 SGHTS, CDR2 YDEGEE. The CDR3 runs to 14 residues. V was trimmed by 2 bases and J by 1 base, leaving 10 bases between them. Sequencing used immunoSEQ multiplex PCR; TCRdb keeps in-frame clones, though not all of them. The data show some 70,000 clones, approximately 97% seen once. The receptor was derived from a human donor in good health. Material for sequencing was T cells isolated from PBMCs. The chain has TRBV5-8 and TRBJ2-7; D call uncertain. CDR3 coding DNA: TGTGCCAGCAGCTTCTCCGACACATCCTACGAGCAGTACTTC. This gives the protein CASSFSDTSYEQYF.